These 10 T cell receptor beta chains were sequenced from one sample in a study of blood T cell repertoires in COVID-19. TCRdb keeps only in-frame clones here, not all; method: immunoSEQ multiplex PCR. The data contain about 52,000 clones, roughly 84% of them singletons. The sample was peripheral blood. Receptor source: a human donor with active COVID-19. The donor label of this sample is uncertain.

This clone appeared once. V is TRBV28 and J is TRBJ1-3; D may be TRBD1 (5 bases). Trimming cost V 2 bases and J 11 bases, with 13 bases left between them. The CDR3 loop spans 13 amino acids. Germline V gene lookup returns CDR1 MDHEN and CDR2 SYDVKM. The CDR3 loop reads CASSLGQGMAIYF. The CDR3 DNA reads TGTGCCAGCAGTTTAGGCCAGGGCATGGCCATATATTTT.

The rearrangement links TRBV5-1 to TRBJ2-3; no firm D call. This CDR3 is built from 16 residues. V lost 2 bases and J 0 bases, leaving 13 bases between the germline ends. Germline-derived CDR1 and CDR2 are SGHRS and YFSETQ. The CDR3 spells CASSLVGMPSTDTQYF. CDR3 DNA: TGCGCCAGCAGCTTAGTTGGCATGCCGAGCACAGATACGCAGTATTTT.

The chain combines TRBV25-1 with TRBJ1-1; D perhaps matches TRBD1 (6 bases). CDR1 MGHDK and CDR2 SYGVNS come from the germline V gene. The CDR3 sequence is 14 residues long. Trimming removed 4 bases from V and 1 base from J, with 10 bases in between. The CDR3 nucleotides read TGTGCCAGCAGTGTACAGGGCAGGAACACTGAAGCTTTCTTT. This codes for CASSVQGRNTEAFF.

This sequence joins TRBV7-3 and TRBJ1-1, with 11 bases fitting TRBD1. With 4 bases clipped from V and 4 bases from J, the junction kept 2 bases outside the gene matches. This CDR3 has 14 residues. Per the germline V gene, CDR1 is SGHTA and CDR2 is FQGTGA. For the CDR3, the DNA is TGTGCCAGCAGCTACGGGACAGGGGGCACTGAAGCTTTCTTT. It is translated as CASSYGTGGTEAFF.

The chain uses TRBV18 and TRBJ2-7, with TRBD1 as a possible D gene (5 bases). The V gene's germline CDR1 is KGHSH and CDR2 LQKENI. The CDR3 is 13 amino acids. V lost 3 bases and J lost 4, with 10 bases in between. The CDR3 region has the DNA TGTGCCAGCTCACCGCAAGGGGCGTACGAGCAGTACTTC. It specifies CASSPQGAYEQYF.

This sequence joins TRBV24-1 and TRBJ2-1, with TRBD2 identical over 8 bases. CDR1 is KGHDR, CDR2 SFDVKD, per germline. J lost 7 bases, V lost 0 bases, and 25 bases had no gene match. The CDR3 totals 22 residues. This CDR3 is CATSDLGTRGPVKACGDNEQFF. The CDR3 DNA reads as TGTGCCACCAGTGATTTGGGGACTAGAGGCCCCGTCAAGGCCTGTGGGGATAATGAGCAGTTCTTC.

The chain is built from TRBV18 and TRBJ2-5; D perhaps matches TRBD2 (5 bases). The V end lost 3 bases, the J end lost 4 bases, and 15 bases lay between the germline ends. CDR1 and CDR2 from the germline V gene are KGHSH and LQKENI. The CDR3 is 15 residues long. The CDR3 protein is CASSPLASHTETQYF. CDR3 sequence (DNA): TGTGCCAGCTCACCCCTGGCTAGCCACACAGAGACCCAGTACTTC.

The chain uses TRBV27 and TRBJ2-2, with a possible D match to TRBD1 (7 bases). This CDR3 comprises 15 residues. Per germline, CDR1 MNHEY and CDR2 SMNVEV (reference sequence). V dropped 5 bases and J dropped 6 bases, with 16 bases sitting between them. The CDR3 sequence is CASSGAGGSPGELFF. The CDR3 DNA reads TGTGCCAGCAGTGGTGCAGGGGGGAGCCCCGGGGAGCTGTTTTTT.

The chain recombines TRBV24-1 with TRBJ2-7; 7 nucleotides match TRBD1. The CDR3 spans 16 residues. The trim removed 3 bases at V and 0 bases at J, leaving 7 bases unmatched. Germline CDR1 KGHDR, CDR2 SFDVKD. DNA of the CDR3: TGTGCCACCAGTGATCACCGACAGGGTCGCTCCTACGAGCAGTACTTC. Amino acids: CATSDHRQGRSYEQYF.

This chain links TRBV7-9 with TRBJ1-2; 10 bases are a match to TRBD1. With 7 bases clipped from V and 0 bases from J, the junction kept 8 bases outside the gene matches. There are 16 residues in the CDR3. In germline, CDR1 is SEHNR, CDR2 FQNEAQ (reference sequence). The DNA of the CDR3 is TGTGCCAGCAAACCGGGACAGGGGTCGGCTAACTATGGCTACACCTTC. As protein: CASKPGQGSANYGYTF.